This entry lists 28 T cell receptor beta chains sequenced from one sample in a study of blood T cell repertoires in COVID-19. Profiled with immunoSEQ multiplex PCR; TCRdb holds only in-frame clones, not every one. Of about 260,000 clones listed, around 90% are singletons. The specimen sequenced was PBMCs or T cells enriched from blood (not recorded which). The source is a woman younger than 45 with acute COVID-19.

The chain has TRBV7-6 and TRBJ2-2; maybe TRBD1 (6 bases). This CDR3 contains 15 residues. V was pared by 3 bases and J by 4 bases, with 12 bases between. The germline V gene encodes CDR1 SGHVS and CDR2 FNYEAQ. The CDR3 sequence: CASSFGQGFTGELFF. Here the CDR3 DNA reads TGTGCCAGCAGCTTCGGTCAGGGGTTCACCGGGGAGCTGTTTTTT.

The chain carries TRBV4-1 and TRBJ1-5, with D maybe TRBD1 (6 bases). Germline CDR1 reads MGHRA; CDR2 reads YSYEKL. V lost 1 base and J lost 5, with 9 bases in between. This CDR3 is built from 14 residues. CDR3 amino acids: CASSQGGGYQPQHF. The CDR3 nucleotides are TGCGCCAGCAGCCAAGGTGGGGGCTATCAGCCCCAGCATTTT.

The chain couples TRBV5-6 to TRBJ2-7, with TRBD1 identical over 8 bases. CDR1 and CDR2 from the germline V gene are SGHDT and YYEEEE. Trimming removed 0 bases from V and 3 bases from J; junction bases left unmatched: 8. This CDR3 has 16 residues. CDR3 region: CASSLETGAGGYEQYF. CDR3 DNA sequence: TGTGCCAGCAGCTTGGAGACAGGGGCAGGGGGCTACGAGCAGTACTTC.

V usage is TRBV30 and J usage is TRBJ2-1, with 12 positions matching TRBD2. V lost 0 bases to trimming and J lost 4 bases; unmatched junction nucleotides: 19. The CDR3 extends over 21 amino acids. Germline loops: CDR1 GTSNPN, CDR2 SVGIG (reference sequence). Here the CDR3 DNA reads TGTGCCTGGAGTGTTCCGGACAGTGCCCTGACTAGCGGGAGAAGTTACAATGAGCAGTTCTTC. Translated, it gives CAWSVPDSALTSGRSYNEQFF.

The chain employs TRBV3-1 (or the pseudogene TRBV3-2) and TRBJ1-3, with D tentatively TRBD1 (5 bases). CDR1 LGHDT and CDR2 YNNKEL come from the germline V gene (reference sequence). The CDR3 contains 15 residues. V lost 1 base and J lost 6, with 13 bases in between. The CDR3 loop reads CASSQARVLANTIYF. CDR3 coding DNA: TGTGCCAGCAGCCAAGCCAGGGTCTTGGCAAACACCATATATTTT.

The V gene is TRBV6-2 or TRBV6-3, the J gene TRBJ2-3; 9 bases align to TRBD2. The trim removed 5 bases at V and 4 bases at J, leaving 10 bases unmatched. The germline V gene encodes CDR1 MNHEY and CDR2 SVGEGT. CDR3 length: 16 amino acids. CDR3 DNA: TGTGCCAGCAGTCCAGGTAGCGGGAGTGGCGCAGATACGCAGTATTTT. It encodes CASSPGSGSGADTQYF.

The gene calls are TRBV9 and TRBJ1-2; 8 positions agree with TRBD1. The CDR3 sequence is 12 residues long. Per germline, CDR1 SGDLS and CDR2 YYNGEE. Trimming cost V 4 bases and J 4 bases; bases outside gene matches: 0. The chain's CDR3 is CASSTGGYGYTF. CDR3 coding DNA: TGTGCCAGCAGCACAGGGGGCTATGGCTACACCTTC.

V is TRBV27 and J is TRBJ2-1; 11 bases line up with TRBD2. The V gene end was trimmed by 3 bases and the J gene end by 6 bases; junction bases not matched to a gene: 1. CDR1 is MNHEY, CDR2 SMNVEV, per germline (reference sequence). The CDR3 extends over 14 amino acids. The CDR3 bases are TGTGCCAGCAGTTTGACTAGCGGGACCAATGAGCAGTTCTTC. It codes for CASSLTSGTNEQFF.

The chain has TRBV19 and TRBJ1-2; 10 nucleotides agree with TRBD1. V was pared by 6 bases and J by 7 bases, with 5 bases of the junction left unmatched. Germline V gives CDR1 LNHDA, CDR2 SQIVND (reference sequence). The CDR3 runs to 13 residues. The CDR3 region is CASRTGGRRGYTF. The CDR3 coding sequence is TGTGCCAGTAGGACAGGGGGCAGGCGTGGCTACACCTTC.

V gene TRBV2 combines with J gene TRBJ1-1; a weak D match, TRBD1 (5 bases). Deletions cut 3 bases from V and 1 base from J, with 9 bases between. CDR1 and CDR2 from the germline V gene are SNHLY and FYNNEI. CDR3 size: 14 residues. The CDR3 DNA reads as TGTGCCAGCAGTGACCCAGGGAAGAACACTGAAGCTTTCTTT. It yields the protein CASSDPGKNTEAFF.

V and J are TRBV4-1 and TRBJ1-4; D might be TRBD1 (5 bases). With 3 bases removed from V and 5 bases from J, the gap between germline ends came to 19 bases. Germline V CDR1 and CDR2: MGHRA, YSYEKL. This CDR3 is built from 17 residues. The CDR3 nucleotides are TGCGCCAGCAGCCATACCCAAGGGGCAGGGAGGAATGAAAAACTGTTTTTT. Residues: CASSHTQGAGRNEKLFF.

This clone has more than one count but fewer than ten. The chain is built from TRBV5-4 and TRBJ2-2; TRBD1 aligns across 7 bases. Germline V gene data show CDR1 as SGHNT and CDR2 as YYREEE (reference sequence). This CDR3 is 14 amino acids long. Losses at the gene ends were 5 bases for V and 3 bases for J; bases not matched to a gene: 4. CDR3 in amino acids: CASSDRVDTGELFF. The CDR3 DNA is TGTGCCAGCAGTGACAGGGTTGACACCGGGGAGCTGTTTTTT.

The chain has TRBV7-9 and TRBJ1-1; D ambiguous. Germline V lookup: CDR1 SEHNR, CDR2 FQNEAQ (reference sequence). The CDR3 loop spans 15 amino acids. V lost 1 base, J lost 7 bases, and 16 bases lay in between. For the CDR3, the DNA is TGTGCCAGCAGCTTAGGAGGGATCGCGGGAAGTGAAGCTTTCTTT. This gives the protein CASSLGGIAGSEAFF. Supplemented by reference TRBV7-9 and TRBJ1-1, the full variable domain reads DTGVSQNPRHKITKRGQNVTFRCDPISEHNRLYWYRQTLGQGPEFLTYFQNEAQLEKSRLLSDRFSAERPKGSFSTLEIQRTEQGDSAMYLCASSLGGIAGSEAFFGQGTRLTVV.

This clone was picked up one time. Other DNA sequences within the sample encode an identical CDR3. This chain joins TRBV27 and TRBJ2-3; D not certain. Germline-derived CDR1 and CDR2 are MNHEY and SMNVEV (reference sequence). V shed 0 bases and J shed 4 bases, with 5 bases lying between them. This CDR3 is 13 amino acids long. The CDR3 sequence is CASSLSFADTQYF. The CDR3 nucleotides are TGTGCCAGCAGTTTATCCTTCGCAGATACGCAGTATTTT.

In the case of this clone: The junction departs from the called germline gene at one end, perhaps through a read error. This chain uses TRBV19 with TRBJ1-4, with D perhaps TRBD1 (6 bases). The CDR3 covers 13 residues. Per the germline V gene, CDR1 is LNHDA and CDR2 is SQIVND (reference sequence). The CDR3 region has the DNA TGTGCCAGTAGACGACAGGAGAATGACAAACTGTTTTTT. Residues: CASRRQENDKLFF.

The table lists this clone with a count of one. The V call is TRBV19, the J call TRBJ2-3, with 7 bases aligning to TRBD1. CDR3 size: 17 residues. Germline CDR1 is LNHDA and CDR2 is SQIVND (reference sequence). The ends lost 3 bases at V and 6 bases at J; junction bases unmatched: 15. Here the CDR3 DNA reads TGTGCCAGTAGTATTGGTTTGGACAGGCTATCGGGTGATACGCAGTATTTT. It specifies CASSIGLDRLSGDTQYF.

The chain links TRBV28 to TRBJ1-4; TRBD1 matches at 7 bases. The V gene end was trimmed by 6 bases and the J gene end by 14 bases; junction bases not matched to a gene: 6. CDR1 is MDHEN, CDR2 SYDVKM, per germline. The CDR3 is 11 residues long. CDR3 DNA sequence: TGTGCCAGCAGACAAGACAGGGCCCTGTTTTTT. Its protein product is CASRQDRALFF.

CDR3 in DNA: TGTGCCAGTAGTATGCCCCACGGACTAGCGGCCTACAATGAGCAGTTCTTC. Its protein product is CASSMPHGLAAYNEQFF. The chain has TRBV19 and TRBJ2-1, with 10 bases lining up with TRBD2. CDR1 is LNHDA and CDR2 is SQIVND in the germline V gene (reference sequence). The ends lost 3 bases at V and 2 bases at J; junction bases unmatched: 7. The CDR3 totals 17 residues.

This clone was seen only once. J is TRBJ2-2 and V is TRBV10-3; weak D call: TRBD1 (6 bases). Germline CDR1 reads ENHRY; CDR2 reads SYGVKD. V was clipped by 7 bases and J by 4 bases, with 16 bases between them. CDR3 length: 15 amino acids. The CDR3 DNA sequence: TGTGCCATCAAAATTGTCAGGGGAACCACCGGGGAGCTGTTTTTT. Protein product: CAIKIVRGTTGELFF.

V and J are TRBV19 and TRBJ2-7; 7 bases are shared with TRBD2. Germline V gene sequence: CDR1 LNHDA, CDR2 SQIVND (reference sequence). V trimming: 1 base; J trimming: 3 bases; junction bases outside the gene matches: 6. The CDR3 runs to 15 residues. The CDR3 here is CASSIGGSGGYEQYF. CDR3 in DNA: TGTGCCAGTAGTATAGGTGGGTCGGGAGGCTACGAGCAGTACTTC.

This clone was detected only a few times. This rearrangement joins TRBV14 to TRBJ2-3, with 11 positions matching TRBD2. Trimming at V came to 0 bases and at J to 2 bases, leaving 10 bases not matched to a gene. Germline assignment: CDR1 SGHDN and CDR2 FVKESK. This CDR3 contains 19 residues. The CDR3 reads CASSQDYPLAGEFTDTQYF. CDR3 nucleotide sequence: TGTGCCAGCAGCCAAGATTACCCACTAGCGGGAGAATTCACAGATACGCAGTATTTT.

The rearrangement joins TRBV5-1 to TRBJ2-7; D is possibly TRBD2 (6 bases). The V end was cut by 5 bases, the J end by 2 bases, with 11 bases between. The CDR3 is made up of 13 amino acids. The germline V gene has CDR1 SGHRS and CDR2 YFSETQ. The CDR3 DNA reads as TGCGCCAGCAGGGAGGGCGGAACCTACGAGCAGTACTTC. Translation gives CASREGGTYEQYF.

This clone was recorded only once. The gene calls are TRBV5-1 and TRBJ2-7; 9 bases are shared with TRBD2. This CDR3 is built from 13 residues. V trimming: 7 bases; J trimming: 2 bases; junction bases outside the gene matches: 4. In germline, CDR1 is SGHRS, CDR2 YFSETQ. The CDR3 loop is CASGREGPYEQYF. The CDR3 DNA reads TGCGCCAGCGGGCGGGAGGGCCCCTACGAGCAGTACTTC.

The chain combines TRBV6-2 or TRBV6-3 with TRBJ2-7, with 13 bases matching TRBD2. Germline lookup yields CDR1 MNHEY and CDR2 SVGEGT. The V gene end was trimmed by 5 bases and the J gene end by 3 bases; junction bases not matched to a gene: 10. The CDR3 covers 17 residues. Written as DNA, the CDR3 is TGTGCCAGCAGTAAAGGACTAGCGGGAGTTACTTTCTACGAGCAGTACTTC. Its protein product is CASSKGLAGVTFYEQYF.

This chain joins TRBV9 and TRBJ2-1; no clear D gene. CDR3 length: 14 residues. CDR1 is SGDLS, CDR2 YYNGEE, per germline. Trimming removed 2 bases at V and 7 bases at J, with 13 bases between. This CDR3 is CASSVLDLTNEQFF. The CDR3 DNA follows: TGTGCCAGCAGCGTCCTAGACTTGACGAATGAGCAGTTCTTC.

V is TRBV10-3 and J is TRBJ2-5; the D is unclear. Trimming stripped 1 base from V and 3 bases from J, with 6 bases between. There are 13 residues in the CDR3. Germline-derived CDR1 and CDR2 are ENHRY and SYGVKD. The CDR3 DNA is TGTGCCATCAGTGAGTTGGCAGAAGAGACCCAGTACTTC. Translation gives CAISELAEETQYF.

The gene calls are TRBV6-6 and TRBJ2-1, with a tentative D call TRBD1 (5 bases). V lost 2 bases to trimming and J lost 7 bases, with 9 bases between them. The germline V gene has CDR1 MNHNY and CDR2 SVGAGI (reference sequence). CDR3 size: 13 residues. CDR3 in amino acids: CASSYPDRNEQFF. In DNA, the CDR3 is TGTGCCAGCAGTTACCCAGACAGAAATGAGCAGTTCTTC.

The gene calls are TRBV28 and TRBJ1-1, with a possible D match to TRBD1 (6 bases). This CDR3 has 11 amino acids. The ends were cut back, 3 bases at V and 13 bases at J, with 12 bases in the middle. Germline values: CDR1 MDHEN, CDR2 SYDVKM. In DNA, the CDR3 is TGTGCCAGCAGTTTCAGGGGATCGGGTTTCTTT. It translates to CASSFRGSGFF.